These 10 T cell receptor beta chains share one sample of origin, sequenced in a study of CD8 T cells in ankylosing spondylitis. TCRdb itself ran the 5' RACE reads through MiXCR, one entry per CDR3 protein. The repertoire holds 150,000 to 200,000 distinct CDR3 sequences, with 10% to 15% as singletons. The sequenced sample consisted of blood, either unsorted or a sorted T cell fraction (not recorded which). These receptors were taken from a female donor with ankylosing spondylitis or in good health (not recorded which).

The gene calls are TRBV7-9 and TRBJ1-2; D might be TRBD1 (5 bases). This CDR3 is built from 14 residues. The ends were cut back, 0 bases at V and 6 bases at J, with 11 bases in the middle. Per germline, CDR1 SEHNR and CDR2 FQNEAQ (reference sequence). Here the CDR3 reads CASSLAGRDDGYTF. The DNA of the CDR3 is TGTGCCAGCAGCTTAGCGGGAAGGGACGATGGCTACACCTTC.

Regarding this clonotype: A read error is possible here, since a much larger clone lies one base away. V is TRBV5-6 and J is TRBJ1-2, with D hard to call. The CDR3 sequence is 12 residues long. CDR1 is SGHDT, CDR2 YYEEEE, per germline. The CDR3 is CASCLEIYGYTF. The CDR3 DNA reads as TGTGCCAGCTGCTTGGAAATTTATGGCTACACCTTC. The whole variable domain, remainder taken from reference TRBV5-6 and TRBJ1-2, is DAGVTQSPTHLIKTRGQQVTLRCSPKSGHDTVSWYQQALGQGPQFIFQYYEEEERQRGNFPDRFSGHQFPNYSSELNVNALLLGDSALYLCASCLEIYGYTFGSGTRLTVV.

This clonotype occurred many times. The CDR3 loop is CASTSGQSTNEKLFF. The CDR3 region has the DNA TGCGCCAGCACGTCGGGACAGTCAACTAATGAAAAACTGTTTTTT. The V gene is TRBV5-1, the J gene TRBJ1-4; 7 bases map to TRBD1. The V gene end was trimmed by 6 bases and the J gene end by 0 bases; junction bases not matched to a gene: 5. Germline assignment: CDR1 SGHRS and CDR2 YFSETQ. The CDR3 runs 15 residues.

This clonotype was seen repeatedly, ten times or more. V usage is TRBV20-1 and J usage is TRBJ2-5; 7 nucleotides align to TRBD2. Germline assignment: CDR1 DFQATT and CDR2 SNEGSKA (reference sequence). This CDR3 is built from 15 residues. J was trimmed by 5 bases and V by 3 bases; bases with no gene match: 12. CDR3 in DNA: TGCAGTGCTAGTAGTGAGGGGCGGGAGTGGGAGACCCAGTACTTC. Translating it yields CSASSEGREWETQYF.

This clonotype has ten or more counts. The rearrangement links TRBV20-1 to TRBJ1-2; D gene ambiguous. V was shortened by 6 bases and J by 4 bases, with 12 bases between the two germline ends. The CDR3 sequence is 12 residues long. The germline CDR1 and CDR2 sequences are DFQATT and SNEGSKA (reference sequence). The CDR3 sequence is CSAIGRSYGYTF. The CDR3 nucleotides are TGCAGTGCCATAGGCAGGTCCTATGGCTACACCTTC.

This clonotype showed up many times. The V call is TRBV7-3, the J call TRBJ2-4, with TRBD2 identical over 10 bases. Germline V gene lookup returns CDR1 SGHTA and CDR2 FQGTGA. There are 18 residues in the CDR3. Germline trimming cut 4 bases from V and 7 bases from J; bases unmatched to any gene: 16. The CDR3 protein is CASSSLPSLAGEGNIQYF. DNA of the CDR3: TGTGCCAGCAGCTCGCTCCCATCCCTAGCGGGAGAGGGTAACATTCAGTACTTC. The full variable domain, completed using reference TRBV7-3 and TRBJ2-4, is GAGVSQTPSNKVTEKGKYVELRCDPISGHTALYWYRQSLGQGPEFLIYFQGTGAADDSGLPNDRFFAVRPEGSVSTLKIQRTERGDSAVYLCASSSLPSLAGEGNIQYFGAGTRLSVL.

This clonotype was counted ten times or more. The chain combines TRBV6-2 or TRBV6-3 with TRBJ2-7; D possibly corresponds to TRBD2 (6 bases). Germline V gene sequence: CDR1 MNHEY, CDR2 SVGEGT. The V end lost 2 bases, the J end lost 1 base, and 9 bases lay between the germline ends. There are 14 residues in the CDR3. The chain's CDR3 is CASSYIAGSYEQYF. CDR3 bases: TGTGCCAGCAGTTACATTGCGGGGTCCTACGAGCAGTACTTC.

The rearrangement uses TRBV7-2 and TRBJ2-7, with TRBD2 identical over 10 bases. In germline, CDR1 is SGHTA, CDR2 FQGNSA. Unmatched junction bases numbered 3, after V lost 3 bases and J lost 1 base. The CDR3 length is 15 residues. CDR3 DNA: TGTGCCAGCAGCTTTCTAGCGGGAGATTCCTACGAGCAGTACTTC. Its translation: CASSFLAGDSYEQYF.

On this clonotype: A much larger clone differs by one base, so this may be a read error. The chain uses TRBV20-1 and TRBJ1-2; D is possibly TRBD1 (6 bases). Germline values: CDR1 DFQATT, CDR2 SNEGSKA (reference sequence). This CDR3 has 16 residues. This CDR3 reads CCARGAQQGGKDGYTF. Written as DNA, the CDR3 is TGCTGTGCTAGAGGGGCGCAACAGGGTGGAAAGGATGGCTACACCTTC.

This clonotype appeared many times. The J gene is TRBJ2-1, the V gene TRBV11-1; TRBD2 is a possible D gene (6 bases). Germline V gene sequence: CDR1 SGHAT, CDR2 FQDESV (reference sequence). This CDR3 has 16 residues. V was trimmed by 4 bases and J by 3 bases, leaving 16 bases between them. The CDR3 nucleotides read TGTGCCAGCAGCTCCGGCAAAGGCGGGAACTACAATGAGCAGTTCTTC. This codes for CASSSGKGGNYNEQFF.